The clone carrying this TCR beta chain was seen a handful of times. This specimen belongs to a study of T cells in Graves' hyperthyroidism and ophthalmopathy. Germline V CDR1 and CDR2: ENHRY, SYGVKD. CDR3 length: 12 residues. V lost 3 bases and J lost 5, with 6 bases in between. The investigators amplified TCR beta CDR3 regions from RNA transcripts. HTBI primers were used for first-round RT-PCR of the TCR CDR3. TCRdb passed the multiplex PCR reads through MiXCR, listing each CDR3 protein once. Of just under 750,000 distinct CDR3 sequences detected, approximately 36% appear once; the ten largest clones hold less than 35%.

This chain connects TRBV10-3 to TRBJ2-3; D not certain. The receptor was derived from a woman in her 40s with Graves' hyperthyroidism. The sample taken for sequencing was blood. In nucleotides, the CDR3 is TGTGCCATCAGTGATGAAGAAGATACGCAGTATTTT. Protein: CAISDEEDTQYF.